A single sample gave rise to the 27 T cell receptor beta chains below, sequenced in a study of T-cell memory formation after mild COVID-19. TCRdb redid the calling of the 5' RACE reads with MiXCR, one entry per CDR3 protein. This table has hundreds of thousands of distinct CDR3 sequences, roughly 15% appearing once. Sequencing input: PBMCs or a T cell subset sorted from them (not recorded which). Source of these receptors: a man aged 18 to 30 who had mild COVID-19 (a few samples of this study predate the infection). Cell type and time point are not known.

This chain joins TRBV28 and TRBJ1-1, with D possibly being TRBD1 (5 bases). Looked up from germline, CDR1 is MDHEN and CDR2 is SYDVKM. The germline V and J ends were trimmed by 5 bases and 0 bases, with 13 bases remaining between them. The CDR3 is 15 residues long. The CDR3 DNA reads TGTGCCAGCAGTCCCCCGGGGCCTATGAACACTGAAGCTTTCTTT. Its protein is CASSPPGPMNTEAFF.

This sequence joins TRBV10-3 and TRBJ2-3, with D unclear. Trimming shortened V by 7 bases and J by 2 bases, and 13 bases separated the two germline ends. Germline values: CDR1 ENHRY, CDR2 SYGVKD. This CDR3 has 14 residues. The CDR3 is CAITDQTTTDTQYF. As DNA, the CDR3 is TGTGCCATCACCGACCAAACGACCACAGATACGCAGTATTTT.

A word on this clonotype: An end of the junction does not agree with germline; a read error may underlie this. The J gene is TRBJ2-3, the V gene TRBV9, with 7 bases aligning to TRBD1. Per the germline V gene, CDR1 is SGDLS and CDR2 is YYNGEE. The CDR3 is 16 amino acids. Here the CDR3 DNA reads TGTGCCAGCAGCCCCCGGATGGTAGGGGGCACAGATACGCAGTGTTTT. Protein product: CASSPRMVGGTDTQCF. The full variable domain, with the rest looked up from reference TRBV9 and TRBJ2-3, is DSGVTQTPKHLITATGQRVTLRCSPRSGDLSVYWYQQSLDQGLQFLIQYYNGEERAKGNILERFSAQQFPDLHSELNLSSLELGDSALYFCASSPRMVGGTDTQCFGPGTRLTVL.

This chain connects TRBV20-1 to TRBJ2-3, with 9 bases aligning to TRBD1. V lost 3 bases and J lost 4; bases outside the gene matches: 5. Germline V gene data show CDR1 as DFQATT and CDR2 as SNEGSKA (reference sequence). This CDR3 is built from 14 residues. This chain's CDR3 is CSARGDRVADTQYF. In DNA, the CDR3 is TGCAGTGCTAGGGGGGACAGGGTGGCAGATACGCAGTATTTT.

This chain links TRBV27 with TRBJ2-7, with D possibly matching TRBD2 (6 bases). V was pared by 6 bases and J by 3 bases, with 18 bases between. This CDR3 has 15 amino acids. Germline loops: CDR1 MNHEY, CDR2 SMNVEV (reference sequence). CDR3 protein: CASSQIRDSFYEQYV. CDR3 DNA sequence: TGTGCCAGCAGCCAGATCCGGGACTCTTTCTACGAGCAGTACGTC.

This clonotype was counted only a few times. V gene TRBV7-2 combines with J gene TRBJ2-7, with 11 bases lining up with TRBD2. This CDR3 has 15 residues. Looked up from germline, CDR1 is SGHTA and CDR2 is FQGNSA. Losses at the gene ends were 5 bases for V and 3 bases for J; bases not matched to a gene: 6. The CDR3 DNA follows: TGTGCCAGCAGCCCGGACCTAGCGGGGGGCTACGAGCAGTACTTC. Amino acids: CASSPDLAGGYEQYF.

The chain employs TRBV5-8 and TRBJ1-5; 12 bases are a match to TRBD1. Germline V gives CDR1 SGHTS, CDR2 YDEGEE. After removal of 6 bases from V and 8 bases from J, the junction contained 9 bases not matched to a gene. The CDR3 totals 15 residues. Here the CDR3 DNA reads TGTGCCAGCAATCGGGACAGGGGGCGTTCGAAGCCCCAGCATTTT. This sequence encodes CASNRDRGRSKPQHF.

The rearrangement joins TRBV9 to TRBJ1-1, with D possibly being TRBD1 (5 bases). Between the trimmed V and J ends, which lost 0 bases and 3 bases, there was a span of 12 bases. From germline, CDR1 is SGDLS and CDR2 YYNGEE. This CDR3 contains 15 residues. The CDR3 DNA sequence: TGTGCCAGCAGCGTAGGAGCCGGAGGGGACACTGAAGCTTTCTTT. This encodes CASSVGAGGDTEAFF.

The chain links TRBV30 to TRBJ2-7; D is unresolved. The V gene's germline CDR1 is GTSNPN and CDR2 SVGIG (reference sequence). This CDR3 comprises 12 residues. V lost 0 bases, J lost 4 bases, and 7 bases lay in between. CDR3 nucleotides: TGTGCCTGGAGTGTGGATCGATACGAGCAGTACTTC. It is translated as CAWSVDRYEQYF.

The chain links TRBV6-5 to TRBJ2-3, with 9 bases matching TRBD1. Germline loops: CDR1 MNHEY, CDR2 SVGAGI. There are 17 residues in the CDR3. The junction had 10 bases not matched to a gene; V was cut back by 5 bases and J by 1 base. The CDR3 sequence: CASSPGTGIVRTDTQYF. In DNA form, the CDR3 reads TGTGCCAGCAGTCCGGGGACAGGGATCGTACGCACAGATACGCAGTATTTT.

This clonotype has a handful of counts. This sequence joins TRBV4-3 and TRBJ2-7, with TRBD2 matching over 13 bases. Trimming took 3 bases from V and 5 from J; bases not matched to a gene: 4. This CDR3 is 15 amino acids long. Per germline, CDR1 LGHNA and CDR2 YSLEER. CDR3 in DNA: TGCGCCAGCAGCCATGGACTAGCGGGGGAAGACGAGCAGTACTTC. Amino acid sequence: CASSHGLAGEDEQYF.

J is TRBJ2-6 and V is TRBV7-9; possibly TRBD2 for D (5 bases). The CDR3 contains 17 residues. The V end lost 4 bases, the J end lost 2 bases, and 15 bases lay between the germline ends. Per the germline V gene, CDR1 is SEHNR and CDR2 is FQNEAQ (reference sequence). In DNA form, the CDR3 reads TGTGCCAGCAGCTGGAGGTGGGTAGCTCCTGGGGCCAACGTCCTGACTTTC. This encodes CASSWRWVAPGANVLTF.

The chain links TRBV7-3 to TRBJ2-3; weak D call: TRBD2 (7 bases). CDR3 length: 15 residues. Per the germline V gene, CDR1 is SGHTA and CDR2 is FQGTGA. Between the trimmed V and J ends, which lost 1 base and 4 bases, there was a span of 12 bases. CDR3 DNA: TGTGCCAGCAGCTTAATTGGCGGGGGCGCAGATACGCAGTATTTT. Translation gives CASSLIGGGADTQYF.

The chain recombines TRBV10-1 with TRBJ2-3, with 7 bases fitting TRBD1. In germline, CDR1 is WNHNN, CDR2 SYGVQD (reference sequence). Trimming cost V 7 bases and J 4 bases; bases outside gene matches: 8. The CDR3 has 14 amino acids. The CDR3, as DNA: TGCGCCAGCAATCCCAACAGGGGCGCAGATACGCAGTATTTT. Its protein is CASNPNRGADTQYF.

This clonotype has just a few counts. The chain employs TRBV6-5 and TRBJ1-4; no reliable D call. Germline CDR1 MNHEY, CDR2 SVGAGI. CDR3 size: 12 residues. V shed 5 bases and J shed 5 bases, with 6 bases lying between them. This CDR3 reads CASSGNNEKLFF. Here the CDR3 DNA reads TGTGCCAGCAGTGGGAACAATGAAAAACTGTTTTTT.

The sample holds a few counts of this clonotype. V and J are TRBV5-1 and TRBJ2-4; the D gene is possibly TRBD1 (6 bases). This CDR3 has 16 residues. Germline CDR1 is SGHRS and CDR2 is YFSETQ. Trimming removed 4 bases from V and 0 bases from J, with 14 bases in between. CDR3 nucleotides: TGCGCCAGCAGCCTGGACAGAACCATAGCCAAAAACATTCAGTACTTC. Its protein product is CASSLDRTIAKNIQYF.

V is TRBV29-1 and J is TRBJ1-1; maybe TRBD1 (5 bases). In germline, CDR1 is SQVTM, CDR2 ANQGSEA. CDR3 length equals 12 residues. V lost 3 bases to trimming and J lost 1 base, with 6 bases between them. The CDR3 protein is CSVEGRNTEAFF. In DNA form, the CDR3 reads TGCAGCGTTGAGGGGCGGAACACTGAAGCTTTCTTT. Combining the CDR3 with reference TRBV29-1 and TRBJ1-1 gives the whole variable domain SAVISQKPSRDICQRGTSLTIQCQVDSQVTMMFWYRQQPGQSLTLIATANQGSEATYESGFVIDKFPISRPNLTFSTLTVSNMSPEDSSIYLCSVEGRNTEAFFGQGTRLTVV.

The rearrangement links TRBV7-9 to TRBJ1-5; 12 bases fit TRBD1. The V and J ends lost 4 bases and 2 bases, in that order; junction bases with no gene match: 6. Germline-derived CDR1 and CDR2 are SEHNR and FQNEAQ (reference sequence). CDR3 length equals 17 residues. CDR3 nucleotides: TGTGCCAGCAGCTCCGGGACAGGGGGCCCAGGCAATCAGCCCCAGCATTTT. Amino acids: CASSSGTGGPGNQPQHF.

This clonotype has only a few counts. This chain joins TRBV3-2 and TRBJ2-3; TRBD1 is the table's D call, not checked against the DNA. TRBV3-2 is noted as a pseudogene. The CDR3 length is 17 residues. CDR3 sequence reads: CASSPFPGQGRTDTQYF. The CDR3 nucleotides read TGTGCCAGCAGCCCGTTTCCGGGACAGGGGCGAACAGATACGCAGTATTTT.

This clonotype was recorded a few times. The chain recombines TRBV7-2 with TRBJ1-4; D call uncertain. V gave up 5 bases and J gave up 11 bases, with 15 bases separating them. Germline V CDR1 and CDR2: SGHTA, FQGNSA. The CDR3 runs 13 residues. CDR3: CASSPQGQGKLFF. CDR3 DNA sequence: TGTGCCAGCAGCCCACAAGGGCAAGGGAAACTGTTTTTT.

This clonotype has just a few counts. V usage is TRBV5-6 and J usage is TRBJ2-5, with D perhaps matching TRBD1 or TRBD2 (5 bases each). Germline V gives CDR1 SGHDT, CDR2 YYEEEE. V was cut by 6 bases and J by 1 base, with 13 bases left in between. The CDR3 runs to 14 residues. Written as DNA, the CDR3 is TGTGCCAGCACCGAGGGACCCGGCCAAGAGACCCAGTACTTC. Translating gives CASTEGPGQETQYF.

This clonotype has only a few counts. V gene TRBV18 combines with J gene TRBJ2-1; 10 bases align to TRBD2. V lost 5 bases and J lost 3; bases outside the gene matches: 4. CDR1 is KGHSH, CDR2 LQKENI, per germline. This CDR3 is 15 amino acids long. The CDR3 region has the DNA TGTGCCAGCTCAAGTCTAGCGGGGGACTACAATGAGCAGTTCTTC. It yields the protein CASSSLAGDYNEQFF. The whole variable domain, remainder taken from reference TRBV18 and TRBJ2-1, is NAGVMQNPRHLVRRRGQEARLRCSPMKGHSHVYWYRQLPEEGLKFMVYLQKENIIDESGMPKERFSAEFPKEGPSILRIQQVVRGDSAAYFCASSSLAGDYNEQFFGPGTRLTVL.

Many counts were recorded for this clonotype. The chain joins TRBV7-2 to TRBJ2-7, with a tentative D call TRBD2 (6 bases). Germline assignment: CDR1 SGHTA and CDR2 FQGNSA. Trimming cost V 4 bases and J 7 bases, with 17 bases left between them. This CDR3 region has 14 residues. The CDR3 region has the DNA TGTGCCAGCAGCTCCGGGACTGGGATAGGGGAGCAGTACTTC. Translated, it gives CASSSGTGIGEQYF.

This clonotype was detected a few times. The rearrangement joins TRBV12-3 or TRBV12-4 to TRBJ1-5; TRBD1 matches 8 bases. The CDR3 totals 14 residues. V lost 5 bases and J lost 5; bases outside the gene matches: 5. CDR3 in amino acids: CASSMGQEYQPQHF. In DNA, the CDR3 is TGTGCCAGCAGTATGGGACAGGAGTATCAGCCCCAGCATTTT.

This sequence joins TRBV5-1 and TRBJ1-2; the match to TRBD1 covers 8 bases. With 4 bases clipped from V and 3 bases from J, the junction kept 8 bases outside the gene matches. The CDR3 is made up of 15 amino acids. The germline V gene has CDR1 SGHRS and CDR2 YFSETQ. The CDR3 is CASSPTTGGDYGYTF. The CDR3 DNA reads TGCGCCAGCAGCCCGACAACAGGGGGAGACTATGGCTACACCTTC.

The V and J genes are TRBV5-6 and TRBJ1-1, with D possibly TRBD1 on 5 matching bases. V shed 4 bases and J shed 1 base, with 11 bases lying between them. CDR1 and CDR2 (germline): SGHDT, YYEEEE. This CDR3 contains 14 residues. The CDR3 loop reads CASSPLDKNTEAFF. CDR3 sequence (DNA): TGTGCCAGCAGCCCCCTGGACAAGAACACTGAAGCTTTCTTT. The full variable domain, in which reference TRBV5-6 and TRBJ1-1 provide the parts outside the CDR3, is DAGVTQSPTHLIKTRGQQVTLRCSPKSGHDTVSWYQQALGQGPQFIFQYYEEEERQRGNFPDRFSGHQFPNYSSELNVNALLLGDSALYLCASSPLDKNTEAFFGQGTRLTVV.

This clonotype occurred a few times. CDR3 residues: CASSFTDSYEQYV. The CDR3 DNA reads TGTGCCAGCAGTTTTACGGATTCCTACGAGCAGTACGTC. The rearrangement joins TRBV28 to TRBJ2-7; D remains ambiguous. The CDR3 spans 13 residues. Germline CDR1 reads MDHEN; CDR2 reads SYDVKM. The V and J ends lost 3 bases and 1 base respectively, with 7 bases between them.